This T cell receptor (beta chain) was identified during a study of graft-versus-host responses after intestinal transplantation. Germline V gene lookup returns CDR1 SGHVS and CDR2 FQNEAQ. Trimming took off 1 base at V and 9 bases at J, with 9 bases between the two ends. The CDR3 runs 12 residues. Measured with immunoSEQ multiplex PCR; TCRdb has only the in-frame clones, and not every one. The repertoire holds 90,000 to 100,000 clones, with about 84% as singletons. The rearrangement joins TRBV7-8 to TRBJ1-1, with TRBD1 as a possible D gene (5 bases). This sample comprised PBMCs, obtained 255 days after intestinal transplant. This TCR came from a human patient who received an intestinal transplant, so some T cells may come from the graft donor. In DNA form, the CDR3 reads TGTGCCAGCAGCTTAGGGGACGGACAAGCTTTCTTT. The encoded protein is CASSLGDGQAFF.